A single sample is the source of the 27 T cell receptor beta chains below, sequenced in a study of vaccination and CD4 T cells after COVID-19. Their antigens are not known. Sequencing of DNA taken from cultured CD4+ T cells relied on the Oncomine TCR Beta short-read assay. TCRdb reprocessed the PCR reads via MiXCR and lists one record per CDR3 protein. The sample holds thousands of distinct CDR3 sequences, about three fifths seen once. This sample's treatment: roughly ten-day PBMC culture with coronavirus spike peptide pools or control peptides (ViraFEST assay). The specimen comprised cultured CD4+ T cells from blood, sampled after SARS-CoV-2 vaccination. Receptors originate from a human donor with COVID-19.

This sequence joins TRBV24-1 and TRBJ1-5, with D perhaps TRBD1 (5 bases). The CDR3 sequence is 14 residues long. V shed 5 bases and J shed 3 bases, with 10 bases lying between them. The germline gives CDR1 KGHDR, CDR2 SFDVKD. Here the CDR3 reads CATSAPGLNQPQHF. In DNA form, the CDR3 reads TGTGCCACCAGTGCCCCAGGGCTCAATCAGCCCCAGCATTTT.

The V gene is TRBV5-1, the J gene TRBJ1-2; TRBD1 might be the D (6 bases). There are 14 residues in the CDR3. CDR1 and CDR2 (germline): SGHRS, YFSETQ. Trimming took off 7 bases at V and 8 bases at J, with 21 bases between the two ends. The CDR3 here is CASSNPPGAQGYTF. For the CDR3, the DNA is TGCGCCAGCTCAAATCCACCAGGGGCGCAGGGCTACACCTTC.

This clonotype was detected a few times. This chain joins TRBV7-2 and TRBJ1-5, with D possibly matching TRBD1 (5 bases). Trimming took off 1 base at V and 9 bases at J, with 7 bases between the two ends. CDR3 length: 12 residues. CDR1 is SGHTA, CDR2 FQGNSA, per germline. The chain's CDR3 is CASSLGGWPQHF. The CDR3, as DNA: TGTGCCAGCAGCTTAGGGGGCTGGCCCCAGCATTTT.

Here the CDR3 reads CASSPSLAGGAQQETQYF. CDR3 coding DNA: TGTGCCAGCTCACCATCGCTAGCGGGGGGGGCTCAACAAGAGACCCAGTACTTC. This rearrangement joins TRBV18 to TRBJ2-5; 12 bases fit TRBD2. From germline, CDR1 is KGHSH and CDR2 LQKENI. The CDR3 extends over 18 amino acids. V shed 2 bases, J shed 2 bases, and the junction held 9 bases outside the gene matches.

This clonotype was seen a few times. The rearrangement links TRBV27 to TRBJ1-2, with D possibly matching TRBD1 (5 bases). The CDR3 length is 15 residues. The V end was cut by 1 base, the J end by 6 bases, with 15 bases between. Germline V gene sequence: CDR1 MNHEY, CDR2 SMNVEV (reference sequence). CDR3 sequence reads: CASSLLRGSLHGYTF. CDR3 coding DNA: TGTGCCAGCAGTTTATTACGGGGGAGCTTGCATGGCTACACCTTC.

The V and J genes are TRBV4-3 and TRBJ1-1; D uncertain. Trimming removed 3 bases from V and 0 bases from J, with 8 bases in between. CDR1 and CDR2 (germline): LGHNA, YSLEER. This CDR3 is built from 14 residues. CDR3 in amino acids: CASSQEDLNTEAFF. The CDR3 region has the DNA TGCGCCAGCAGCCAGGAAGACCTGAACACTGAAGCTTTCTTT.

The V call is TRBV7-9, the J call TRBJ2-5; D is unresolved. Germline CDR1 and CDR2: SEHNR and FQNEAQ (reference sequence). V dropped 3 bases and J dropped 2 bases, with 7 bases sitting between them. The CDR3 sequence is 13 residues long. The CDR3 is CASSFGLQETQYF. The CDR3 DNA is TGTGCCAGCAGCTTCGGCCTACAAGAGACCCAGTACTTC. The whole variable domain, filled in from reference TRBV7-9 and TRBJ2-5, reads DTGVSQNPRHKITKRGQNVTFRCDPISEHNRLYWYRQTLGQGPEFLTYFQNEAQLEKSRLLSDRFSAERPKGSFSTLEIQRTEQGDSAMYLCASSFGLQETQYFGPGTRLLVL.

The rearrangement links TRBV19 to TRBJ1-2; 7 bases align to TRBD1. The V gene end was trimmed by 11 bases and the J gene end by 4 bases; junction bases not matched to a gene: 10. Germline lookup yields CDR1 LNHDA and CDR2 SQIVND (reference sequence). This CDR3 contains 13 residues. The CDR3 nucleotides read TGTGCCGCATCTCCGGGACAGTTCTATGGCTACACCTTC. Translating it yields CAASPGQFYGYTF.

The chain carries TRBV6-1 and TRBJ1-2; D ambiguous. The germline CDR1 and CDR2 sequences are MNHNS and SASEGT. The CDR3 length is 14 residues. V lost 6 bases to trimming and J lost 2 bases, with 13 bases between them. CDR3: CASRRPERNYGYTF. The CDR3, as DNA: TGTGCCAGCAGACGCCCGGAACGGAACTATGGCTACACCTTC.

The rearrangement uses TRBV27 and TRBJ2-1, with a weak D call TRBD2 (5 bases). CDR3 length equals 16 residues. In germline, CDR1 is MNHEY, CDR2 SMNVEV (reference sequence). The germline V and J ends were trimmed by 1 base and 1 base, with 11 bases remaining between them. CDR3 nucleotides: TGTGCCAGCAGTTTATGGTCAACGGGGTCCTACAATGAGCAGTTCTTC. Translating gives CASSLWSTGSYNEQFF.

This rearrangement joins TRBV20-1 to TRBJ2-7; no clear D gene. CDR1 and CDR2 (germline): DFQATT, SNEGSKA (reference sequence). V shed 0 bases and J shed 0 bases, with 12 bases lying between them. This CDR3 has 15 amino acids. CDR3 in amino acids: CSARDLDRSSYEQYF. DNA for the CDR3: TGCAGTGCTAGAGATCTTGATAGAAGCTCCTACGAGCAGTACTTC.

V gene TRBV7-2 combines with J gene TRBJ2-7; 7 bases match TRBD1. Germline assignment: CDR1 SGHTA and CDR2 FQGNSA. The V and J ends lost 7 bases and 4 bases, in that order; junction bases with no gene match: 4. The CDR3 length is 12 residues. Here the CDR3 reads CASTSQGYEQYF. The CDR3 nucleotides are TGTGCCAGCACCTCACAGGGGTACGAGCAGTACTTC.

The CDR3 sequence: CASSYPGTGEPYEQYF. As DNA, the CDR3 is TGTGCCAGCAGTTACCCCGGGACAGGTGAACCCTACGAGCAGTACTTC. The J gene is TRBJ2-7, the V gene TRBV6-5; TRBD1 aligns across 8 bases. Germline CDR1 reads MNHEY; CDR2 reads SVGAGI. The CDR3 length is 16 residues. With 2 bases clipped from V and 2 bases from J, the junction kept 8 bases outside the gene matches.

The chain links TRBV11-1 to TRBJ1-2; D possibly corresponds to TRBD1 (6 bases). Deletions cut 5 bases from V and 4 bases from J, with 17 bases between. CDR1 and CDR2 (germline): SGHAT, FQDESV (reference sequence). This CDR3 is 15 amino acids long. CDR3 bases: TGTGCCAGCAGCCAAACCTTGGACAGTTTCTATGGCTACACCTTC. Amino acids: CASSQTLDSFYGYTF.

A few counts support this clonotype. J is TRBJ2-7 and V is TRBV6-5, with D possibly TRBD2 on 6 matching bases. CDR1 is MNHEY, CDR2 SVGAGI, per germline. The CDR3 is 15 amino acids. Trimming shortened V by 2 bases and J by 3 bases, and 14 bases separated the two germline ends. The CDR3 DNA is TGTGCCAGCAGTTACCGGGGCGGGAAAGGCTACGAGCAGTACTTC. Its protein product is CASSYRGGKGYEQYF.

The CDR3 reads CASSDKWAGGVNTQYF. The CDR3 nucleotides read TGTGCCAGCAGTGATAAATGGGCGGGGGGCGTGAATACGCAGTATTTT. The chain links TRBV6-1 to TRBJ2-3, with 8 bases aligning to TRBD2. V was pared by 3 bases and J by 7 bases, with 12 bases of the junction left unmatched. CDR1 MNHNS and CDR2 SASEGT come from the germline V gene. This CDR3 has 16 amino acids.

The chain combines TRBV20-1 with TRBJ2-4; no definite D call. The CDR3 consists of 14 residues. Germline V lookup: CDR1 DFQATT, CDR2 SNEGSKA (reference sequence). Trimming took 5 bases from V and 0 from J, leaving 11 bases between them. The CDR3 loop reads CSAAAPLAKNIQYF. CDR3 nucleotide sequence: TGCAGTGCTGCTGCGCCCTTAGCCAAAAACATTCAGTACTTC.

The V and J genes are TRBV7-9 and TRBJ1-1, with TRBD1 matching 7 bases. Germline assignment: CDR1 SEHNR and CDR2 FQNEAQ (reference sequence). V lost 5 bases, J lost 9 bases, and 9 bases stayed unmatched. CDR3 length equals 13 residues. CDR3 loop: CASSPDRSTQAFF. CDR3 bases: TGTGCCAGCAGCCCGGACAGGTCGACCCAAGCTTTCTTT.

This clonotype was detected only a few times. The CDR3 here is CASSIPGTVAYGYTF. CDR3 DNA: TGTGCCAGCAGTATTCCCGGGACAGTCGCGTATGGCTACACCTTC. V is TRBV12-3 or TRBV12-4 and J is TRBJ1-2, with 7 bases identical to TRBD1. The CDR3 sequence is 15 residues long. V dropped 5 bases and J dropped 5; count of bases not matched to a gene: 11.

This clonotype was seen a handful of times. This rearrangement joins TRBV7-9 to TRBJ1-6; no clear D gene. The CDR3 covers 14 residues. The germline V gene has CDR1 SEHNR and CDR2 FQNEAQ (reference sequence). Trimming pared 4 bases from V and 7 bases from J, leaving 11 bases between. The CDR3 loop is CASSSTADNSPLHF. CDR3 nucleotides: TGTGCCAGCAGCTCCACAGCTGACAATTCACCCCTCCACTTT.

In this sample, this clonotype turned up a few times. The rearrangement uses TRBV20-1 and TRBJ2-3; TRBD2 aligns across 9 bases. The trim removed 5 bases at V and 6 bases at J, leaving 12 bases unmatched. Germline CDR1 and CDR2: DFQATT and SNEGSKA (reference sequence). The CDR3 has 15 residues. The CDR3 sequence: CSAAEPGLAGDTQYF. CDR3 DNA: TGCAGTGCTGCAGAACCGGGACTAGCTGGTGATACGCAGTATTTT.

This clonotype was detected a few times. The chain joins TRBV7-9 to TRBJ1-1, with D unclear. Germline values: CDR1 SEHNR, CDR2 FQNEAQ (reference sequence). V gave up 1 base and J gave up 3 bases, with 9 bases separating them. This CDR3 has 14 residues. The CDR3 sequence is CASSLGSVHTEAFF. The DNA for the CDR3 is TGTGCCAGCAGCTTAGGATCAGTCCACACTGAAGCTTTCTTT.

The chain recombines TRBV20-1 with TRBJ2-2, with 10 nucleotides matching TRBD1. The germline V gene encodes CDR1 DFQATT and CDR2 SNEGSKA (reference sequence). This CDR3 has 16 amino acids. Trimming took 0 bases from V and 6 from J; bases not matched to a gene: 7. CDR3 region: CSAREATGGRAGELFF. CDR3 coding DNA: TGCAGTGCTAGAGAAGCGACAGGGGGCCGTGCCGGGGAGCTGTTTTTT.

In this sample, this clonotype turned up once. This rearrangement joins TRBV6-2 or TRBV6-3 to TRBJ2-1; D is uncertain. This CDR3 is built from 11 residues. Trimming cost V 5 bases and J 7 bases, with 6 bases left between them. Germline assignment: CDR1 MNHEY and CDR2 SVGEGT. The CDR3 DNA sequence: TGTGCCAGCAGTATCCGTAATGAGCAGTTCTTC. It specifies CASSIRNEQFF.

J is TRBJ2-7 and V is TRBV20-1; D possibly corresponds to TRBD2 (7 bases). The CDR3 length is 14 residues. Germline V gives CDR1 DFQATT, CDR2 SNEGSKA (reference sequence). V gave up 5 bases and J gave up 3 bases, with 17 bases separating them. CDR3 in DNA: TGCAGTGCTGTGCGGGGGCCCAAGGACTACGAGCAGTACTTC. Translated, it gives CSAVRGPKDYEQYF.

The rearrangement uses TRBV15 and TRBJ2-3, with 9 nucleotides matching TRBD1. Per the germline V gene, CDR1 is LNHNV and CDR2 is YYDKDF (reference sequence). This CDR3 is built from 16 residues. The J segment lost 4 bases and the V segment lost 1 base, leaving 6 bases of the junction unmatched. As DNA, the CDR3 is TGTGCCACCAGCAGAGGACTCGGGACAGGGTCAGATACGCAGTATTTT. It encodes CATSRGLGTGSDTQYF.

CDR3 amino acids: CSANGRQSTDTQYF. The CDR3 coding sequence is TGCAGTGCTAATGGGAGACAGAGCACAGATACGCAGTATTTT. The chain is built from TRBV20-1 and TRBJ2-3, with D possibly being TRBD1 or TRBD2 (5 bases each). The CDR3 contains 14 residues. Per the germline V gene, CDR1 is DFQATT and CDR2 is SNEGSKA (reference sequence). The V end lost 4 bases, the J end lost 0 bases, and 11 bases lay between the germline ends.